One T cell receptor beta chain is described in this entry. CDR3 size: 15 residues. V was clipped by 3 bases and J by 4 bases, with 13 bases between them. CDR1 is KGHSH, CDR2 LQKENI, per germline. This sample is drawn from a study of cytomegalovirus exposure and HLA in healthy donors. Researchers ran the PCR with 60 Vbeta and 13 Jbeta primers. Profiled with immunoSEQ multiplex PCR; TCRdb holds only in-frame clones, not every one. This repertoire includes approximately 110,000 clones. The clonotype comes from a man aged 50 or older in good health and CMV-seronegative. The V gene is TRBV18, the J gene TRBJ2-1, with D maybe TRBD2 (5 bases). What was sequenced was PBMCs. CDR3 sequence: CASSPDRGQYNEQFF. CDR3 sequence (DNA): TGTGCCAGCTCACCCGATCGGGGTCAGTACAATGAGCAGTTCTTC.